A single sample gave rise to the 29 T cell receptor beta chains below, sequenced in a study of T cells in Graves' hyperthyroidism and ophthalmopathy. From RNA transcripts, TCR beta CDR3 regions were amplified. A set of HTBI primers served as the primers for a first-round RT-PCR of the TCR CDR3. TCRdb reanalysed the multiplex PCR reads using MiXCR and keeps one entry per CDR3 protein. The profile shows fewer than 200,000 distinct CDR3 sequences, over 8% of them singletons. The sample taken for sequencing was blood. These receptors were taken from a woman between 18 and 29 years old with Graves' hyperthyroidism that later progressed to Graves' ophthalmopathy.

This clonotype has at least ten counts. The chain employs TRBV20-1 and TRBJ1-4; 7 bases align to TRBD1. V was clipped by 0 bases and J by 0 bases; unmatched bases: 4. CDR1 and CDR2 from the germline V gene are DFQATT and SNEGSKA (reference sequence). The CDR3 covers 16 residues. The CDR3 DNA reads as TGCAGTGCTAGAGATCTGGGACAGCCAACTAATGAAAAACTGTTTTTT. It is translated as CSARDLGQPTNEKLFF.

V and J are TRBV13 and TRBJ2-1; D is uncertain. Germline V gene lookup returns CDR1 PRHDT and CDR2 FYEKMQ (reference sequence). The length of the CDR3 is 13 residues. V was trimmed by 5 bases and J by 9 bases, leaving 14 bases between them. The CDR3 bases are TGTGCCAGCAGCCCATCCCCATTAGTTGAGCAGTTCTTC. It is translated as CASSPSPLVEQFF.

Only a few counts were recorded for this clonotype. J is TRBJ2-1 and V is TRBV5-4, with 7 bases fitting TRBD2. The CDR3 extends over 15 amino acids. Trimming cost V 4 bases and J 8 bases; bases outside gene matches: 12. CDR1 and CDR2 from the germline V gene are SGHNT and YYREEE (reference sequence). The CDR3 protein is CASSPFRGSIDEQFF. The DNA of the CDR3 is TGTGCCAGCAGCCCTTTTCGCGGGAGCATAGATGAGCAGTTCTTC.

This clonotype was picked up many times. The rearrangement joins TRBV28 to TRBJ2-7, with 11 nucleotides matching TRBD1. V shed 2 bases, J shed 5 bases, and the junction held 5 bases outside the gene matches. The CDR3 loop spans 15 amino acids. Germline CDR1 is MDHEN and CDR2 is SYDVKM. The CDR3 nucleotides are TGTGCCAGCAGTTTAGGACAGGGGGCGCGCCACGAGCAGTACTTC. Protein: CASSLGQGARHEQYF.

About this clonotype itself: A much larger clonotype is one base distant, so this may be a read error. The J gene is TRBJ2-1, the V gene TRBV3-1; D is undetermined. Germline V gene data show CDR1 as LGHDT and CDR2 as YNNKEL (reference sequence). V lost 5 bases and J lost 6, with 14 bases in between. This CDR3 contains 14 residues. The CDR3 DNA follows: TGTGCCAGCAGCGACCAGGCCGCTCGCAATGAGCAGTTCTTC. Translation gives CASSDQAARNEQFF.

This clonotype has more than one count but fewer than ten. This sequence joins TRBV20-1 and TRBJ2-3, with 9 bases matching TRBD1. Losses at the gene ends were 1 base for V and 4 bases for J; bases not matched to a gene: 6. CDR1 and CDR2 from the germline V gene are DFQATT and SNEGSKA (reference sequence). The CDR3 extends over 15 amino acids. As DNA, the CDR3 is TGCAGTGCTAGAGCCGGGACAGGGCGGGCAGATACGCAGTATTTT. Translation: CSARAGTGRADTQYF.

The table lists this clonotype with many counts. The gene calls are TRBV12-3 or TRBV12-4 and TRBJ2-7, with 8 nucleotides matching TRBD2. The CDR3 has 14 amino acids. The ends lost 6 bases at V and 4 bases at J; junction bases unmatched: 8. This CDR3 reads CASRRSGSTYEQYF. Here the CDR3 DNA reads TGTGCCAGCAGAAGAAGCGGGAGCACTTACGAGCAGTACTTC.

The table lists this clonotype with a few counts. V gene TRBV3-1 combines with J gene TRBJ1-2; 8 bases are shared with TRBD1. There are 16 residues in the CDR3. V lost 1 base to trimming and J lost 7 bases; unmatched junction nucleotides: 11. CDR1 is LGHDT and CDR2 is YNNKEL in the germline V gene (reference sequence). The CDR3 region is CASSQALVDRARGYTF. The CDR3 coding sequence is TGTGCCAGCAGCCAAGCCCTTGTGGACAGGGCGCGTGGCTACACCTTC.

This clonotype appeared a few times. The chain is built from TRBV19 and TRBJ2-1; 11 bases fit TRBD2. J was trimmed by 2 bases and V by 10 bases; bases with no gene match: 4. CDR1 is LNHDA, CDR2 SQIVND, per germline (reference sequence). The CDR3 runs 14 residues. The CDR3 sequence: CATNSGGAYNEQFF. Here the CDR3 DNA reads TGTGCCACCAATAGCGGGGGGGCCTACAATGAGCAGTTCTTC.

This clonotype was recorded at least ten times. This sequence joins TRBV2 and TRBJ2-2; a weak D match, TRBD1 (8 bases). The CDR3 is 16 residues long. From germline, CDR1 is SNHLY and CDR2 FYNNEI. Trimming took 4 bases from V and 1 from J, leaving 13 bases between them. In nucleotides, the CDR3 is TGTGCCAGCAGTGTGGGGGGGACAGGGAACACCGGGGAGCTGTTTTTT. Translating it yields CASSVGGTGNTGELFF.

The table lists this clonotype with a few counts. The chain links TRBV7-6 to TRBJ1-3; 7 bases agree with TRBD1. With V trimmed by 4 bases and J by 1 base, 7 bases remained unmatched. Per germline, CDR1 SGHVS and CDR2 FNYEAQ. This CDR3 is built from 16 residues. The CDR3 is CASSSQPGQSGNTIYF. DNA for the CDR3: TGTGCCAGCAGCTCTCAACCGGGACAGTCTGGAAACACCATATATTTT.

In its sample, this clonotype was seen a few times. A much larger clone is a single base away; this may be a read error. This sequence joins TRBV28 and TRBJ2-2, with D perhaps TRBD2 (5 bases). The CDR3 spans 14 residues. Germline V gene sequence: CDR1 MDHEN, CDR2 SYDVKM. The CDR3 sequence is CASSPIKNTGELSF. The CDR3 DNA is TGTGCCAGCAGTCCGATTAAGAACACCGGGGAGCTGTCTTTT.

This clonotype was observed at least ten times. In nucleotides, the CDR3 is TGCAGTGCTAGGCCCACTGACACTGAAGCTTTCTTT. Translating gives CSARPTDTEAFF. The rearrangement uses TRBV20-1 and TRBJ1-1, with D hard to call. Germline-derived CDR1 and CDR2 are DFQATT and SNEGSKA (reference sequence). Deletions cut 3 bases from V and 3 bases from J, with 8 bases between. The CDR3 is 12 residues long.

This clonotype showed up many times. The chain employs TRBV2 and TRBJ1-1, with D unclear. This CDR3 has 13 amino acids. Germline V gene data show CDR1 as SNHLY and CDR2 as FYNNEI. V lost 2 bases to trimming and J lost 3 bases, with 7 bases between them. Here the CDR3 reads CASSESSDTEAFF. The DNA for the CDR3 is TGTGCCAGCAGTGAATCCTCGGACACTGAAGCTTTCTTT. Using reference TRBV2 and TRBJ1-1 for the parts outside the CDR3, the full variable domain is EPEVTQTPSHQVTQMGQEVILRCVPISNHLYFYWYRQILGQKVEFLVSFYNNEISEKSEIFDDQFSVERPDGSNFTLKIRSTKLEDSAMYFCASSESSDTEAFFGQGTRLTVV.

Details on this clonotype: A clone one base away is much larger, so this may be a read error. The CDR3 sequence: CATSDQPGRGFPSEAFF. DNA of the CDR3: TGTGCCACCAGTGATCAACCCGGCAGGGGGTTCCCGAGTGAAGCTTTCTTT. J is TRBJ1-1 and V is TRBV10-3, with 7 bases aligning to TRBD1. The CDR3 spans 17 residues. Germline V gives CDR1 ENHRY, CDR2 SYGVKD.

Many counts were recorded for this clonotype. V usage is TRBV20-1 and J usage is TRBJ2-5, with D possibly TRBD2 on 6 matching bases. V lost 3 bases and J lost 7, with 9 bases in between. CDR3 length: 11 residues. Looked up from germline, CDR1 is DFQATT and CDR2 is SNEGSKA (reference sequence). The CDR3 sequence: CSAREGGTQYF. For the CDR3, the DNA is TGCAGTGCTAGGGAGGGCGGGACCCAGTACTTC.

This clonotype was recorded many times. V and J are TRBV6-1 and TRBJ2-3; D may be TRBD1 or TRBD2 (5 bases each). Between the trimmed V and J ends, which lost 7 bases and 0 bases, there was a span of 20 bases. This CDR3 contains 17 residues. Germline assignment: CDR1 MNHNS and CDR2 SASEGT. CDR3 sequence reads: CASIPNGPGPSTDTQYF. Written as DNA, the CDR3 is TGTGCCAGCATTCCCAATGGTCCGGGACCCAGCACAGATACGCAGTATTTT.

CDR3 region: CASSLNPPRNTDTQYF. The CDR3 DNA is TGTGCCAGCAGCTTGAATCCTCCTCGGAACACAGATACGCAGTATTTT. V is TRBV5-4 and J is TRBJ2-3; the D is unclear. This CDR3 spans 16 amino acids. Trimming pared 1 base from V and 2 bases from J, leaving 14 bases between. The germline V gene has CDR1 SGHNT and CDR2 YYREEE (reference sequence).

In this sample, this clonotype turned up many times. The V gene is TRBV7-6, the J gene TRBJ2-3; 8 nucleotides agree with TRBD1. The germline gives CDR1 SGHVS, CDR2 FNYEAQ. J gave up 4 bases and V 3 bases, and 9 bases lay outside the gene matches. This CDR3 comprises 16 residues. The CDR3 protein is CASSFHPDRDADTQYF. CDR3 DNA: TGTGCCAGCAGCTTTCACCCGGACAGGGACGCAGATACGCAGTATTTT.

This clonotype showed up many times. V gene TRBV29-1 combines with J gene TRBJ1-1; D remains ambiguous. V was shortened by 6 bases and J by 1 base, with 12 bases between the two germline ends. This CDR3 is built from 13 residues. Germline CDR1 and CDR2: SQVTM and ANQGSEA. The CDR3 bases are TGCAGCGTCGTCGAACAGCAGAACACTGAAGCTTTCTTT. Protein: CSVVEQQNTEAFF.

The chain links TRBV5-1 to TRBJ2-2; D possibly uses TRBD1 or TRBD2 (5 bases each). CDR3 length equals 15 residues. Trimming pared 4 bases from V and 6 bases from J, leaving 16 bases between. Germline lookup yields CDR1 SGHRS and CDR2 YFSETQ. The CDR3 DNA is TGCGCCAGCAGCGCCCCCTCTGGGGGATCCGGGGAGCTGTTTTTT. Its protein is CASSAPSGGSGELFF.

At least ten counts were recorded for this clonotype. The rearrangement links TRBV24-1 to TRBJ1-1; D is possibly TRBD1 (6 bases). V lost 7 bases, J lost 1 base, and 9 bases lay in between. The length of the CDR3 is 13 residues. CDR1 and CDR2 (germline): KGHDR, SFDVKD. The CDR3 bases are TGTGCCACCAGCCTGACAGGGAACACTGAAGCTTTCTTT. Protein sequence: CATSLTGNTEAFF.

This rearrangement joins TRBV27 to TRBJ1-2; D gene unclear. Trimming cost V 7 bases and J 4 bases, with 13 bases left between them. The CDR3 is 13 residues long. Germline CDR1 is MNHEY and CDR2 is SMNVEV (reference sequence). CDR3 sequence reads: CASMARLGYGYTF. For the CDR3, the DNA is TGTGCCAGCATGGCCAGGTTAGGCTATGGCTACACCTTC.

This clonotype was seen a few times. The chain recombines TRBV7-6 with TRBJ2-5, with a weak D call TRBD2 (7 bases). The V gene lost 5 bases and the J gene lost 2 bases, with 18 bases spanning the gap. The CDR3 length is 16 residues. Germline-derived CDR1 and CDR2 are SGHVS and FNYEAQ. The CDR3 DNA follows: TGTGCCAGCAGCACCCTCCTGGGGGGGGCACAAGAGACCCAGTACTTC. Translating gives CASSTLLGGAQETQYF.

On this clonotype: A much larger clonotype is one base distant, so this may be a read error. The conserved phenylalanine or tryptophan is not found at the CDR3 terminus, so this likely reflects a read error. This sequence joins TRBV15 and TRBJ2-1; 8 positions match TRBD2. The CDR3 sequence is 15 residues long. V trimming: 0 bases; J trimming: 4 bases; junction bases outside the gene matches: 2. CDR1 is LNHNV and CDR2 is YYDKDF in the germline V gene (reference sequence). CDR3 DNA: TGTGCCACCAGCAGAGACAGCGGGAGATACAATGAGCAGTTCCTC. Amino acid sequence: CATSRDSGRYNEQFL.

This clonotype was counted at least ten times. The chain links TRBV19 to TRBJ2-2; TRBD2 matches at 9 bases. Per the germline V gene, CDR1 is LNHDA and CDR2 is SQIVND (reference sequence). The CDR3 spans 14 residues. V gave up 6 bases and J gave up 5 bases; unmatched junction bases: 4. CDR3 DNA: TGTGCCAGTAGAGGGACTAGCAGGACCGGGGAGCTGTTTTTT. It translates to CASRGTSRTGELFF.

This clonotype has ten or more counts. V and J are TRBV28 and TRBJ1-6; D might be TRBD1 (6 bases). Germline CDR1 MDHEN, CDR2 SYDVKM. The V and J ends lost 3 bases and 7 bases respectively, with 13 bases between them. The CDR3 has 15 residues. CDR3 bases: TGTGCCAGCAGTTTTTCGGGACATAGGAATTCACCCCTCCACTTT. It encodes CASSFSGHRNSPLHF.

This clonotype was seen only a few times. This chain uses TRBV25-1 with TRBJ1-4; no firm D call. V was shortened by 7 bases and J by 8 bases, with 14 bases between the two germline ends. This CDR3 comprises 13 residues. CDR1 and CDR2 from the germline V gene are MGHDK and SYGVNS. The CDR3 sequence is CASTAPNEEKLFF. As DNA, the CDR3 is TGTGCCAGCACCGCCCCAAACGAGGAAAAACTGTTTTTT.

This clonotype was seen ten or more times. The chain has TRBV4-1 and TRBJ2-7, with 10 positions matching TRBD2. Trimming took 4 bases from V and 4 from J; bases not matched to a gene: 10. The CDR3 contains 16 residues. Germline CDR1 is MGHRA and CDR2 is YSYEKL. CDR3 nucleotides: TGCGCCAGCAGCCTTGATCCGGGACTAGCGTTATACGAGCAGTACTTC. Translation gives CASSLDPGLALYEQYF.